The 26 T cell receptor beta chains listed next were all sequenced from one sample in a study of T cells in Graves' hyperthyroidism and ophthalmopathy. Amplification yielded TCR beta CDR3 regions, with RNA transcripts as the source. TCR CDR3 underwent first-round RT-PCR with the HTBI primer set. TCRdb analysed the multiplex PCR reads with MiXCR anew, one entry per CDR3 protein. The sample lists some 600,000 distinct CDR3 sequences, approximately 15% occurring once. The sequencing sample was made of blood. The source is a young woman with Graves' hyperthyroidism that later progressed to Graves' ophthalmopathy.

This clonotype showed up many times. Here the CDR3 DNA reads TGTGCCAGCAGTTACGCCCATCCGGGACGTGGGGCCAACGTCCTGACTTTC. It codes for CASSYAHPGRGANVLTF. The chain is built from TRBV6-6 and TRBJ2-6, with D perhaps being TRBD1 or TRBD2 (5 bases each). The CDR3 has 17 residues. Trimming removed 2 bases at V and 3 bases at J, with 14 bases between. Germline values: CDR1 MNHNY, CDR2 SVGAGI (reference sequence).

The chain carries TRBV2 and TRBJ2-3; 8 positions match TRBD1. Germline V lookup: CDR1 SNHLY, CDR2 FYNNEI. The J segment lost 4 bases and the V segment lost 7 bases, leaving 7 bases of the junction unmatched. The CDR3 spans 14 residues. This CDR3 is CASNQGAVADTQYF. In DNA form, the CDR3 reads TGTGCCAGCAATCAGGGGGCTGTCGCAGATACGCAGTATTTT.

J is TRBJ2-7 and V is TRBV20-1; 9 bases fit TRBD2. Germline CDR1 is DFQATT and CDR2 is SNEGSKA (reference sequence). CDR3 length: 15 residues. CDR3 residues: CSARNSAGGGYEQYF. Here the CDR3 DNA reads TGCAGCGCCAGGAATTCAGCGGGAGGAGGCTACGAGCAGTACTTC.

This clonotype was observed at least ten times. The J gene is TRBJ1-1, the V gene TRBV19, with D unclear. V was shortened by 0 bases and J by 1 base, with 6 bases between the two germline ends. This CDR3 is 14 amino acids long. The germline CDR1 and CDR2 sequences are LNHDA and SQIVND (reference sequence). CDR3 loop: CASSIDFENTEAFF. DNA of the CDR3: TGTGCCAGTAGTATAGATTTTGAGAACACTGAAGCTTTCTTT.

The DNA of the CDR3 is TGTGCCAGCGGGGGGGGACTAGCGGGAGTCACCGGGGAGCTGTTTTTT. It specifies CASGGGLAGVTGELFF. V and J are TRBV6-2 or TRBV6-3 and TRBJ2-2, with TRBD2 matching over 14 bases. V shed 8 bases, J shed 4 bases, and the junction held 6 bases outside the gene matches. The CDR3 loop spans 16 amino acids. Germline loops: CDR1 MNHEY, CDR2 SVGEGT.

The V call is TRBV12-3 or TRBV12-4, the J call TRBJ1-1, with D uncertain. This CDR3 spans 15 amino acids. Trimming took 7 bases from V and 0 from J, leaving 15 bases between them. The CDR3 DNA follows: TGTGCCAGCATCCTCGGGATGGCGGTGAACACTGAAGCTTTCTTT. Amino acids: CASILGMAVNTEAFF.

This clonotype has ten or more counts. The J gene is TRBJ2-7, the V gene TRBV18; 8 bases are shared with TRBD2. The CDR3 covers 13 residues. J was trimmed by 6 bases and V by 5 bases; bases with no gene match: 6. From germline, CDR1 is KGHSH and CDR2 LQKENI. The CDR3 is CASSTSGPGEQYF. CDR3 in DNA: TGTGCCAGCTCAACTAGCGGACCTGGCGAGCAGTACTTC.

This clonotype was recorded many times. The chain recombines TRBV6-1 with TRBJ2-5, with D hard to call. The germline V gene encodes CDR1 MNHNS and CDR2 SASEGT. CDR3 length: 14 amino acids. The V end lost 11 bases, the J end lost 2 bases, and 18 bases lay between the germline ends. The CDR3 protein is CASATLSAQETQYF. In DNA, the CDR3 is TGTGCCTCCGCTACCCTTTCAGCGCAAGAGACCCAGTACTTC.

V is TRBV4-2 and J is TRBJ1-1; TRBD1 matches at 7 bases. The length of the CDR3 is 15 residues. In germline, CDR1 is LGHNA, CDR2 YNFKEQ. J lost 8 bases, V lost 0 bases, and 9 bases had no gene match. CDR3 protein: CASSQDAGGFVEAFF. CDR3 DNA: TGTGCCAGCAGCCAAGACGCAGGGGGTTTTGTGGAAGCTTTCTTT.

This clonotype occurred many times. CDR3 bases: TGTGCCAGCAGTACACCGGGACGGGGGAACACTGAAGCTTTCTTT. This sequence encodes CASSTPGRGNTEAFF. The gene calls are TRBV28 and TRBJ1-1; weak D call: TRBD1 (5 bases). Per germline, CDR1 MDHEN and CDR2 SYDVKM. Trimming took 5 bases from V and 1 from J, leaving 14 bases between them. CDR3 length: 15 residues. Together with reference TRBV28 and TRBJ1-1, the CDR3 gives the full variable domain: DVKVTQSSRYLVKRTGEKVFLECVQDMDHENMFWYRQDPGLGLRLIYFSYDVKMKEKGDIPEGYSVSREKKERFSLILESASTNQTSMYLCASSTPGRGNTEAFFGQGTRLTVV.

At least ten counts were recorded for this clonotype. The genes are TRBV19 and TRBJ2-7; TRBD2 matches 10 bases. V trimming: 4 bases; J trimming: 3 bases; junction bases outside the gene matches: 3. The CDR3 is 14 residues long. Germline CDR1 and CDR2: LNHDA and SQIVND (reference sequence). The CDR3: CASSRLAGDYEQYF. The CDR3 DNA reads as TGTGCCAGTAGTAGGCTAGCGGGAGACTACGAGCAGTACTTC.

The CDR3 spells CASNLPTGVMSGNTIYF. The CDR3 nucleotides read TGTGCCAGCAACCTACCGACAGGGGTGATGTCTGGAAACACCATATATTTT. The rearrangement uses TRBV2 and TRBJ1-3; 8 bases line up with TRBD1. The CDR3 contains 17 residues. Germline CDR1 reads SNHLY; CDR2 reads FYNNEI. V shed 7 bases and J 1 base; nucleotides not matched to a gene: 12.

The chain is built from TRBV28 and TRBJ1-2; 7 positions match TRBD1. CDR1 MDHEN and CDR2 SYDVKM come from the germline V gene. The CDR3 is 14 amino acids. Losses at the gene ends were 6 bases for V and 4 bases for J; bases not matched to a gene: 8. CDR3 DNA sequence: TGTGCCAGCAGCGACAGGGAGGTGGGCTATGGCTACACCTTC. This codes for CASSDREVGYGYTF.

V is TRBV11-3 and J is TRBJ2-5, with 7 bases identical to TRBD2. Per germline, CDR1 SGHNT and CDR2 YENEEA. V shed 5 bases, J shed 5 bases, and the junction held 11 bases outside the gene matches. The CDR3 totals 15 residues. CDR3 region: CASSGGGTLGETQYF. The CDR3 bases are TGTGCCAGCAGCGGGGGAGGGACCCTAGGCGAGACCCAGTACTTC.

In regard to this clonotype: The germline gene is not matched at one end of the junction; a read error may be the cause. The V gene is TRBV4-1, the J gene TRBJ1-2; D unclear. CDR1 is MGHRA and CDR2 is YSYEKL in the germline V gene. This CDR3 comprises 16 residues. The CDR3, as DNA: TGTGCCAGCAGCCAAGTGATGGCCGCAGCTAACTATGGCTACACCTTC. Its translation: CASSQVMAAANYGYTF.

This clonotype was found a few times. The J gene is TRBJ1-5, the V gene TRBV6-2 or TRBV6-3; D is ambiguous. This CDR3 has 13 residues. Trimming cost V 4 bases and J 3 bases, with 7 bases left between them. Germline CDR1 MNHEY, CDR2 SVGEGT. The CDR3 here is CASSLDYNQPQHF. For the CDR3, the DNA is TGTGCCAGCAGTTTGGACTACAATCAGCCCCAGCATTTT.

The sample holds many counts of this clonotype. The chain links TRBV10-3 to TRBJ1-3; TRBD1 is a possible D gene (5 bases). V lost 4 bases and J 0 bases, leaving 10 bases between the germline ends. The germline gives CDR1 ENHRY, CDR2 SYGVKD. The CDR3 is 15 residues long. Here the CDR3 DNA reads TGTGCCATCAGTGGGGGACTGGTCTCTGGAAACACCATATATTTT. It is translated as CAISGGLVSGNTIYF.

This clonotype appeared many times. The CDR3 DNA reads as TGTGCCAGCAGCTTAGCCCGGGACCCTGGGAACACCGGGGAGCTGTTTTTT. As protein: CASSLARDPGNTGELFF. This rearrangement joins TRBV11-2 to TRBJ2-2; the D gene could be TRBD1 or TRBD2 (5 bases each). The CDR3 covers 17 residues. V dropped 1 base and J dropped 1 base, with 13 bases sitting between them. CDR1 is SGHAT, CDR2 FQNNGV, per germline.

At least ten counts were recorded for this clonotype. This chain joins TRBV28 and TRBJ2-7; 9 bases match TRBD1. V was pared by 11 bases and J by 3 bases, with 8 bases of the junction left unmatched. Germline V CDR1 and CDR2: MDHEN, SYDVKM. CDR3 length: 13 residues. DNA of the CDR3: TGTGCCTCGCGAACAGGGGGCTTCTACGAGCAGTACTTC. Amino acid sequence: CASRTGGFYEQYF.

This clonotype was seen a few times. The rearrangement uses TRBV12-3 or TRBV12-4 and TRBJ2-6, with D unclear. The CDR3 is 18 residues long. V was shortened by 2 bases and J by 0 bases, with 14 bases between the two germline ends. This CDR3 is CASSLFHVRSSGANVLTF. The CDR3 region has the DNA TGTGCCAGCAGTTTATTTCACGTCAGAAGCTCTGGGGCCAACGTCCTGACTTTC.

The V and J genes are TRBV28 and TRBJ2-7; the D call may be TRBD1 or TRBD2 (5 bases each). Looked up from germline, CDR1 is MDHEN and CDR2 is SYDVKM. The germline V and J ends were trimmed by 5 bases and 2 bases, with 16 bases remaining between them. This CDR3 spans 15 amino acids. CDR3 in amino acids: CASSPLGTVAYEQYF. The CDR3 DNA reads TGTGCCAGCAGTCCCCTCGGGACGGTAGCCTACGAGCAGTACTTC.

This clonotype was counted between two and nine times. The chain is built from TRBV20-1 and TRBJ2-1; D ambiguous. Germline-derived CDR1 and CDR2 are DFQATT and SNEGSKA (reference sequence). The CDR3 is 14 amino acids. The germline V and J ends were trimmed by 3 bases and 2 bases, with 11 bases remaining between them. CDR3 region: CSASHPRAYNEQFF. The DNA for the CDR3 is TGCAGTGCTAGTCACCCCCGGGCCTACAATGAGCAGTTCTTC.

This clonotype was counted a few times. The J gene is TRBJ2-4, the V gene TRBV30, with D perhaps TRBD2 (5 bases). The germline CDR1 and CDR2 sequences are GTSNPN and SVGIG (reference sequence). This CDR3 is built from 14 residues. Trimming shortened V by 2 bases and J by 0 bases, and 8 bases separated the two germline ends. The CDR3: CAWSTGIAKNIQYF. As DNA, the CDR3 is TGTGCCTGGAGTACGGGGATAGCCAAAAACATTCAGTACTTC.

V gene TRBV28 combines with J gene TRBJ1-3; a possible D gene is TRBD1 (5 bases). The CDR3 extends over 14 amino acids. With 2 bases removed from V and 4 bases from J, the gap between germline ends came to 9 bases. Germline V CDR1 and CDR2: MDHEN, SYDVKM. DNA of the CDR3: TGTGCCAGCAGTTTAGGAGGGGAAGGAAACACCATATATTTT. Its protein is CASSLGGEGNTIYF.

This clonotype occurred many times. For the CDR3, the DNA is TGTGCCAGCAGCCCAGCCCAGTGGGCTAATGAAAAACTGTTTTTT. It codes for CASSPAQWANEKLFF. V and J are TRBV7-2 and TRBJ1-4; D not certain. The CDR3 has 15 residues. Germline V gene lookup returns CDR1 SGHTA and CDR2 FQGNSA. V was trimmed by 5 bases and J by 3 bases, leaving 13 bases between them.

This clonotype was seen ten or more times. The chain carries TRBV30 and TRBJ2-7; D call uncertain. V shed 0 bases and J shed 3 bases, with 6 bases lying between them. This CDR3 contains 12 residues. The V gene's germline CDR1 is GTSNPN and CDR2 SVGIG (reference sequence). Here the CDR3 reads CAWSVLSYEQYF. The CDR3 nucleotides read TGTGCCTGGAGTGTACTCAGCTACGAGCAGTACTTC.